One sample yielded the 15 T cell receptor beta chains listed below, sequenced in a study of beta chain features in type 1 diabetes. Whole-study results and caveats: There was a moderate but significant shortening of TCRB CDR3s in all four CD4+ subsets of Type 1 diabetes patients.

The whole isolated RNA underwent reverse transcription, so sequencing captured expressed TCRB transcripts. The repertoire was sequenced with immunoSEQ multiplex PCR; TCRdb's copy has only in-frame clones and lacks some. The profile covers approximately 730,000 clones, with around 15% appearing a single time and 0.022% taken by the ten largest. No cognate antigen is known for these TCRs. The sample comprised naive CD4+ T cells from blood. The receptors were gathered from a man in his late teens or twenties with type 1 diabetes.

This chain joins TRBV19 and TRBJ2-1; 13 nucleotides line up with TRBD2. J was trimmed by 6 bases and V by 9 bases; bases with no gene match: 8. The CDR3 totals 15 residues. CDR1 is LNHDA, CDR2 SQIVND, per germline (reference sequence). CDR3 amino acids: CASSGLAGILNEQFF. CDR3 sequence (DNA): TGTGCCAGCTCGGGACTAGCGGGGATACTCAATGAGCAGTTCTTC.

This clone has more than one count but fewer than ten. In nucleotides, the CDR3 is TGTGCCAGCAGTGAAGAACTAGCGGGGACTGGGGAGCAGTACTTC. It encodes CASSEELAGTGEQYF. This sequence joins TRBV6-1 and TRBJ2-7, with 10 bases fitting TRBD2. CDR3 length: 15 residues. V trimming: 1 base; J trimming: 7 bases; junction bases outside the gene matches: 7. The V gene's germline CDR1 is MNHNS and CDR2 SASEGT.

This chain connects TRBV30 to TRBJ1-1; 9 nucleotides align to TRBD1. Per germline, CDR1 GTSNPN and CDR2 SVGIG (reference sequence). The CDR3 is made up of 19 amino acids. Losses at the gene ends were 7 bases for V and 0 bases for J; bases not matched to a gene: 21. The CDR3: CASVPISFPGQGLNTEAFF. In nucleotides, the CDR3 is TGTGCCTCGGTGCCCATATCTTTTCCGGGACAGGGCCTGAACACTGAAGCTTTCTTT.

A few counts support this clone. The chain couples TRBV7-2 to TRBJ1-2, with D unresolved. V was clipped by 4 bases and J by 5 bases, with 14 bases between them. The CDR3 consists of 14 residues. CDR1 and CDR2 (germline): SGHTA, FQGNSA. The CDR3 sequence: CASSSAPGLYGYTF. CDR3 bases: TGTGCCAGCAGCTCGGCCCCCGGCCTTTATGGCTACACCTTC. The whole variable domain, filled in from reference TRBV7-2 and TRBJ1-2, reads GAGVSQSPSNKVTEKGKDVELRCDPISGHTALYWYRQSLGQGLEFLIYFQGNSAPDKSGLPSDRFSAERTGGSVSTLTIQRTQQEDSAVYLCASSSAPGLYGYTFGSGTRLTVV.

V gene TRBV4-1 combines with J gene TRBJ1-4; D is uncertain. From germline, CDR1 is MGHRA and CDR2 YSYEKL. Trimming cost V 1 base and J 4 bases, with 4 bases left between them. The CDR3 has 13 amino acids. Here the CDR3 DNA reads TGCGCCAGCAGCCAAGCGGTTAATGAAAAACTGTTTTTT. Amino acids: CASSQAVNEKLFF.

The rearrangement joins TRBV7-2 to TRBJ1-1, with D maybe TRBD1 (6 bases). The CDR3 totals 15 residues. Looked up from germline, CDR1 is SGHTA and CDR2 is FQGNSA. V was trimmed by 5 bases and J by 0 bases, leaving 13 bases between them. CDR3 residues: CASSAKDSMNTEAFF. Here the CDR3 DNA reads TGTGCCAGCAGCGCGAAGGACAGCATGAACACTGAAGCTTTCTTT.

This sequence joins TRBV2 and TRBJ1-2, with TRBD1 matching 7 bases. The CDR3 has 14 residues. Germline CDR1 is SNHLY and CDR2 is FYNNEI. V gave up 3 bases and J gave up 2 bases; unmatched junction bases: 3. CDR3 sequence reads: CASSDRGLNYGYTF. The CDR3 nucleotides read TGTGCCAGCAGTGATAGGGGGCTCAACTATGGCTACACCTTC.

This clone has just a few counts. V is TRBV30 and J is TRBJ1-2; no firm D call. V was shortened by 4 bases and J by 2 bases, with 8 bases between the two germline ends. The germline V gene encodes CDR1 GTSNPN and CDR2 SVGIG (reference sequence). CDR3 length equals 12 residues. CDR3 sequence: CAWKRSNYGYTF. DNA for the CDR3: TGTGCCTGGAAGCGCAGCAACTATGGCTACACCTTC.

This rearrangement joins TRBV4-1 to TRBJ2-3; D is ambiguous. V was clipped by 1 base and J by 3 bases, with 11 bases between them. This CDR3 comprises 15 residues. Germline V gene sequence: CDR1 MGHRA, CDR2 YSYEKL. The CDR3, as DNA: TGCGCCAGCAGCCAAGCAAACCCTCGGACAGATACGCAGTATTTT. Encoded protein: CASSQANPRTDTQYF.

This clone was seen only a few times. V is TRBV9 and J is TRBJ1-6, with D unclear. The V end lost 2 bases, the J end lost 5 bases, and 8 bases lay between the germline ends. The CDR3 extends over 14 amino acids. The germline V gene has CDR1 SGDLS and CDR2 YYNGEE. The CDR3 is CASSVIEDNSPLHF. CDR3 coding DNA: TGTGCCAGCAGCGTTATAGAAGATAATTCACCCCTCCACTTT.

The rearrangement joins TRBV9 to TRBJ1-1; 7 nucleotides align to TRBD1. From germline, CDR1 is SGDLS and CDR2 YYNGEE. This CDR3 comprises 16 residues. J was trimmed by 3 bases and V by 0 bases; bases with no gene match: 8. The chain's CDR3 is CASSVGRGGAYTEAFF. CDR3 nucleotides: TGTGCCAGCAGCGTAGGGCGAGGGGGCGCGTACACTGAAGCTTTCTTT.

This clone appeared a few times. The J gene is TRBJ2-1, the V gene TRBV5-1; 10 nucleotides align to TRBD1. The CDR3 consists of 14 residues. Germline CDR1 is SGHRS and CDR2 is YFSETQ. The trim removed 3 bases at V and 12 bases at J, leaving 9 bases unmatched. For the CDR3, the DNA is TGCGCCAGCAGCTCAGCGGGACAGGGGTTAAGGCAGTTCTTC. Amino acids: CASSSAGQGLRQFF.

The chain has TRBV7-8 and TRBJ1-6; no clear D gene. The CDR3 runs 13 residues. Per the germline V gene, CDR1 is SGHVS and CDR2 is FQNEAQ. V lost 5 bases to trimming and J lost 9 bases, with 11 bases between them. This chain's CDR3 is CASSLSASSPLHF. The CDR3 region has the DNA TGTGCCAGCAGCCTTTCCGCCTCTTCACCCCTCCACTTT. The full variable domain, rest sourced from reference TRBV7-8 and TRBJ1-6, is GAGVSQSPRYKVAKRGQDVALRCDPISGHVSLFWYQQALGQGPEFLTYFQNEAQLDKSGLPSDRFFAERPEGSVSTLKIQRTQQEDSAVYLCASSLSASSPLHFGNGTRLTVT.

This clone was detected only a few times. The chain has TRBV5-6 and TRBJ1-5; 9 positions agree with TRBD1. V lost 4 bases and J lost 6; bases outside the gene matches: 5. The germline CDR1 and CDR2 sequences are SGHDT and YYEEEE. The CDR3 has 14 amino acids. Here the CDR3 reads CASSIGTGSQPQHF. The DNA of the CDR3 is TGTGCCAGCAGCATAGGGACAGGGAGTCAGCCCCAGCATTTT.

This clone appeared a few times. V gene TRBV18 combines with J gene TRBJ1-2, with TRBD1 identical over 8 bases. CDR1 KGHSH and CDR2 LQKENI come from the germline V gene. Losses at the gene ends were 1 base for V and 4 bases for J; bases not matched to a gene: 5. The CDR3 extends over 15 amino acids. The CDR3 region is CASSPQRTGSYGYTF. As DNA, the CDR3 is TGTGCCAGCTCACCACAGCGGACAGGGTCCTATGGCTACACCTTC.